The 27 T cell receptor beta chains listed next were all sequenced from one sample in a study of shared clonotypes between healthy human individuals. Sequencing used immunoSEQ multiplex PCR; TCRdb keeps in-frame clones, though not all of them. This sample yields 600,000 to 700,000 clones, of which around 73% are seen a single time; around 1.8% belongs to the top ten. The specimen was memory CD4+ T cells sorted from blood. Subset of the sample: CD45RA-negative fraction. The receptors come from a woman in her twenties or thirties in good health.

The CDR3 here is CASSARLQETQYF. CDR3 nucleotides: TGTGCCAGCAGCGCCCGACTCCAAGAGACCCAGTACTTC. The J gene is TRBJ2-5, the V gene TRBV7-6; D not certain. Germline-derived CDR1 and CDR2 are SGHVS and FNYEAQ. V lost 5 bases, J lost 1 base, and 8 bases lay in between. The CDR3 covers 13 residues.

This clone turned up a few times. The V and J genes are TRBV5-1 and TRBJ2-7, with D possibly TRBD2 on 5 matching bases. The V gene's germline CDR1 is SGHRS and CDR2 YFSETQ. V lost 0 bases and J lost 0, with 13 bases in between. The CDR3 sequence is 16 residues long. The CDR3 sequence is CASSLALATSSYEQYF. The CDR3 DNA reads as TGCGCCAGCAGCTTGGCCTTAGCGACAAGCTCCTACGAGCAGTACTTC.

This clone was recorded only once. The chain employs TRBV2 and TRBJ2-7; 10 positions match TRBD2. The CDR3 is 17 amino acids. Germline V gene sequence: CDR1 SNHLY, CDR2 FYNNEI. V lost 11 bases, J lost 0 bases, and 16 bases stayed unmatched. CDR3 in DNA: TGTGCCTCCGGAGGGAGCCTAGCGGGAGTCTCCTCCTACGAGCAGTACTTC. The encoded protein is CASGGSLAGVSSYEQYF.

J is TRBJ1-2 and V is TRBV29-1; D gene ambiguous. Germline V lookup: CDR1 SQVTM, CDR2 ANQGSEA. Between the trimmed V and J ends, which lost 7 bases and 3 bases, there was a span of 12 bases. There are 12 residues in the CDR3. CDR3 bases: TGCAGCGCCGGTACTGAGTACTATGGCTACACCTTC. Its translation: CSAGTEYYGYTF.

The chain is built from TRBV5-1 and TRBJ2-1, with 14 positions matching TRBD2. This CDR3 has 17 amino acids. Trimming cost V 0 bases and J 7 bases; bases outside gene matches: 6. Germline V gives CDR1 SGHRS, CDR2 YFSETQ. This CDR3 is CASSLALTSGRDNEQFF. The CDR3 DNA is TGCGCCAGCAGCTTGGCCTTGACTAGCGGGAGGGATAATGAGCAGTTCTTC.

The chain carries TRBV27 and TRBJ2-7; 8 positions match TRBD2. Germline trimming cut 5 bases from V and 6 bases from J; bases unmatched to any gene: 3. Germline CDR1 MNHEY, CDR2 SMNVEV (reference sequence). The length of the CDR3 is 12 residues. The CDR3 region has the DNA TGTGCCAGCAGTACCGCGGGGGGCGAGCAGTACTTC. Its translation is CASSTAGGEQYF.

The DNA for the CDR3 is TGTGCCAGTAGAGGCTATGATTCGGCTAATGAAAAACTGTTTTTT. Amino acid sequence: CASRGYDSANEKLFF. This chain joins TRBV19 and TRBJ1-4; no firm D call. In germline, CDR1 is LNHDA, CDR2 SQIVND (reference sequence). The CDR3 runs to 15 residues. The V end was cut by 6 bases, the J end by 3 bases, with 14 bases between.

This clone was seen just once. V usage is TRBV7-2 and J usage is TRBJ2-2; TRBD2 is a possible D gene (5 bases). V gave up 4 bases and J gave up 8 bases, with 14 bases separating them. The CDR3 is 14 amino acids. Germline-derived CDR1 and CDR2 are SGHTA and FQGNSA. CDR3 nucleotides: TGTGCCAGCAGCTCCCCCCAGGAGGCTGGGGAGCTGTTTTTT. It translates to CASSSPQEAGELFF.

J is TRBJ2-7 and V is TRBV5-1; D is uncertain. The CDR3 has 11 residues. Germline V gene sequence: CDR1 SGHRS, CDR2 YFSETQ. Trimming removed 7 bases from V and 4 bases from J, with 9 bases in between. The CDR3 here is CASRMEYEQYF. The CDR3 region has the DNA TGCGCCAGCCGTATGGAGTACGAGCAGTACTTC.

This rearrangement joins TRBV2 to TRBJ2-1; TRBD1 aligns across 10 bases. Looked up from germline, CDR1 is SNHLY and CDR2 is FYNNEI. There are 15 residues in the CDR3. The V segment lost 7 bases and the J segment 7 bases; nucleotides outside the gene matches: 10. In DNA form, the CDR3 reads TGTGCCAGCACCCCGGGGGGGACAGGGGTTAATGAGCAGTTCTTC. It yields the protein CASTPGGTGVNEQFF.

The chain joins TRBV11-2 to TRBJ2-7, with TRBD2 matching over 9 bases. This CDR3 spans 14 amino acids. The V segment lost 5 bases and the J segment 3 bases; nucleotides outside the gene matches: 5. CDR1 is SGHAT and CDR2 is FQNNGV in the germline V gene. The CDR3 DNA reads as TGTGCCAGCAGCCGCGCGGGGGGGTACTACGAGCAGTACTTC. Protein sequence: CASSRAGGYYEQYF.

This chain uses TRBV27 with TRBJ2-1, with a tentative D call TRBD1 (6 bases). This CDR3 is 15 amino acids long. V was pared by 2 bases and J by 7 bases, with 15 bases between. Germline values: CDR1 MNHEY, CDR2 SMNVEV (reference sequence). The CDR3 reads CASSLGVQGRNEQFF. The DNA for the CDR3 is TGTGCCAGCAGTTTAGGAGTACAGGGTAGGAATGAGCAGTTCTTC.

V is TRBV28 and J is TRBJ2-7; D is unclear. Trimming left V 6 bases short and J 6 bases short, with 18 bases between. This CDR3 has 14 residues. Germline V lookup: CDR1 MDHEN, CDR2 SYDVKM. DNA for the CDR3: TGTGCCAGCAGCCAACCGGGTTCACTTCGCGAGCAGTACTTC. Translated: CASSQPGSLREQYF.

This rearrangement joins TRBV7-3 to TRBJ2-5; tentatively, D is TRBD2 (5 bases). There are 14 residues in the CDR3. Germline lookup yields CDR1 SGHTA and CDR2 FQGTGA. V was clipped by 2 bases and J by 5 bases, with 12 bases between them. The CDR3 coding sequence is TGTGCCAGCAGCTTATGGGAGCGGAGCGAGACCCAGTACTTC. Protein product: CASSLWERSETQYF.

The chain is built from TRBV7-2 and TRBJ2-3, with a tentative D call TRBD2 (5 bases). Germline values: CDR1 SGHTA, CDR2 FQGNSA. The CDR3 consists of 14 residues. V lost 5 bases and J lost 4, with 13 bases in between. CDR3 coding DNA: TGTGCCAGCAGCCTCGACCGTAGCGCAGATACGCAGTATTTT. This translates into CASSLDRSADTQYF.

V and J are TRBV19 and TRBJ2-7; TRBD2 agrees at 8 bases. The V and J ends lost 7 bases and 3 bases, in that order; junction bases with no gene match: 8. There are 14 residues in the CDR3. Germline CDR1 and CDR2: LNHDA and SQIVND (reference sequence). Here the CDR3 reads CASTAPGGVYEQYF. CDR3 sequence (DNA): TGTGCCAGTACTGCCCCCGGGGGGGTCTACGAGCAGTACTTC.

The V and J genes are TRBV30 and TRBJ2-7; D is undetermined. Germline CDR1 GTSNPN, CDR2 SVGIG (reference sequence). V lost 2 bases to trimming and J lost 1 base, with 12 bases between them. The CDR3 sequence is 14 residues long. CDR3 nucleotide sequence: TGTGCCTGGAGTCCGCGACCAACATCCTACGAGCAGTACTTC. Its translation: CAWSPRPTSYEQYF.

This clone was seen a single time. The chain recombines TRBV19 with TRBJ1-4, with 8 bases that match TRBD1. J gave up 5 bases and V 4 bases, and 3 bases lay outside the gene matches. Germline assignment: CDR1 LNHDA and CDR2 SQIVND (reference sequence). CDR3 length equals 14 residues. The CDR3 reads CASSRQGWNEKLFF. In nucleotides, the CDR3 is TGTGCCAGTAGTAGACAGGGGTGGAATGAAAAACTGTTTTTT.

J is TRBJ1-4 and V is TRBV30; a possible D gene is TRBD1 (5 bases). Germline CDR1 is GTSNPN and CDR2 is SVGIG (reference sequence). Trimming pared 3 bases from V and 5 bases from J, leaving 10 bases between. This CDR3 is 13 amino acids long. The chain's CDR3 is CAWRGRANEKLFF. The CDR3 coding sequence is TGTGCCTGGAGAGGCAGGGCGAATGAAAAACTGTTTTTT.

The chain recombines TRBV6-5 with TRBJ1-4; D possibly corresponds to TRBD1 (6 bases). V lost 2 bases, J lost 8 bases, and 15 bases lay in between. Per the germline V gene, CDR1 is MNHEY and CDR2 is SVGAGI. The CDR3 is 15 residues long. The DNA for the CDR3 is TGTGCCAGCAGTTACGGGCAGGGGTCTAGGGAAAAACTGTTTTTT. Amino acid sequence: CASSYGQGSREKLFF.

J is TRBJ1-5 and V is TRBV30; D unresolved. The CDR3 runs to 9 residues. Trimming took 5 bases from V and 8 from J, leaving 4 bases between them. CDR1 and CDR2 from the germline V gene are GTSNPN and SVGIG (reference sequence). The CDR3, as DNA: TGTGCCTGGGTTAAGCCCCAGCATTTT. This codes for CAWVKPQHF.

V is TRBV7-2 and J is TRBJ1-1, with TRBD1 as a possible D gene (6 bases). There are 14 residues in the CDR3. The V and J ends lost 5 bases and 3 bases respectively, with 13 bases between them. Germline V lookup: CDR1 SGHTA, CDR2 FQGNSA. In nucleotides, the CDR3 is TGTGCCAGCAGCCTTAGTGGACAGCACACTGAAGCTTTCTTT. Translation: CASSLSGQHTEAFF.

The table lists this clone with many counts. This rearrangement joins TRBV5-1 to TRBJ1-4; perhaps TRBD1 as D (6 bases). The V end was cut by 3 bases, the J end by 5 bases, with 20 bases between. This CDR3 spans 17 amino acids. Germline V lookup: CDR1 SGHRS, CDR2 YFSETQ. In DNA, the CDR3 is TGCGCCAGCAGCTGGACCAGCGGGACACCTGGAAATGAAAAACTGTTTTTT. Protein product: CASSWTSGTPGNEKLFF.

This clone was counted once. The chain recombines TRBV6-5 with TRBJ2-2, with TRBD2 as a possible D gene (6 bases). CDR3 size: 15 residues. V dropped 7 bases and J dropped 3 bases, with 15 bases sitting between them. Per germline, CDR1 MNHEY and CDR2 SVGAGI. The CDR3 region is CASTKGGRDTGELFF. DNA of the CDR3: TGTGCCAGCACCAAAGGAGGGAGAGACACCGGGGAGCTGTTTTTT.

The V and J genes are TRBV6-1 and TRBJ2-5; 9 nucleotides align to TRBD2. Germline CDR1 reads MNHNS; CDR2 reads SASEGT. J lost 5 bases, V lost 10 bases, and 8 bases had no gene match. CDR3 length: 13 amino acids. CDR3 amino acids: CAIRFSGSETQYF. CDR3 DNA: TGTGCCATCCGATTTAGCGGGAGTGAGACCCAGTACTTC.

The chain couples TRBV28 to TRBJ2-2; the match to TRBD2 covers 12 bases. Per the germline V gene, CDR1 is MDHEN and CDR2 is SYDVKM. This CDR3 comprises 17 residues. Germline trimming cut 2 bases from V and 6 bases from J; bases unmatched to any gene: 7. The CDR3 DNA reads as TGTGCCAGCAGTTTAAGACTAGCGGGAGTGGACCCCGGGGAGCTGTTTTTT. As protein: CASSLRLAGVDPGELFF.

V and J are TRBV11-3 and TRBJ2-7; D ambiguous. The germline gives CDR1 SGHNT, CDR2 YENEEA. This CDR3 comprises 13 residues. Trimming took off 0 bases at V and 6 bases at J, with 9 bases between the two ends. In DNA, the CDR3 is TGTGCCAGCAGCTTAGATTGGCGCGCCGAGCAGTACTTC. Translating it yields CASSLDWRAEQYF.